The clone carrying this T cell receptor (beta chain) was picked up many times. Antigen specificity is unknown. This sample stems from a study of T cells in Graves' hyperthyroidism and ophthalmopathy. Study-level background: Before treatment of any kind, peripheral blood was taken at initial diagnosis. General study points: Most clonotypes that expanded in the thyroid above 0.001 also showed up in blood. Model predictions of ophthalmopathy came a median around 6.5 months before onset.

Patients aged 18 to 65 with hyperthyroidism were newly diagnosed, with duration under 2 months. V was clipped by 7 bases and J by 3 bases, with 10 bases between them. This CDR3 contains 13 residues. The source material, RNA transcripts, was used to amplify TCR beta CDR3 regions. During a first-round RT-PCR of the TCR CDR3, the HTBI primer set was used. TCRdb fed the multiplex PCR reads into MiXCR, producing one record per CDR3 protein. The sample yields approximately 720,000 distinct CDR3 sequences, roughly a sixth seen once. The clonotype was recovered from a woman in her 50s with Graves' hyperthyroidism that later progressed to Graves' ophthalmopathy. The sequencing input was blood. The J gene is TRBJ1-5, the V gene TRBV12-3 or TRBV12-4; D uncertain. In DNA form, the CDR3 reads TGTGCCAGCAAGCGGGCCACCAATCAGCCCCAGCATTTT. It encodes CASKRATNQPQHF.